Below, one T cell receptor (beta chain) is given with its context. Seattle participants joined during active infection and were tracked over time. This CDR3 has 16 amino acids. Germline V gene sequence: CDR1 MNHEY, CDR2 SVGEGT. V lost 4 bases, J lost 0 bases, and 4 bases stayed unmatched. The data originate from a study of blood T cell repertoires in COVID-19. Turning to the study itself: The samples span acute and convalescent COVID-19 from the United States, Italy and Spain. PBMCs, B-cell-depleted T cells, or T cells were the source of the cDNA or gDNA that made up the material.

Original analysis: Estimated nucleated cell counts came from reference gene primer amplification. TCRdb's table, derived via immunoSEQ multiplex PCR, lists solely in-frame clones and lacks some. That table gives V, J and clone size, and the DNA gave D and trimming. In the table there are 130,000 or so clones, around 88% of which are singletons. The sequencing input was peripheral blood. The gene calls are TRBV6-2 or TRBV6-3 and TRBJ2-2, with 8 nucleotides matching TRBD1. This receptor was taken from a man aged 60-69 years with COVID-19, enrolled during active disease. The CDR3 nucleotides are TGTGCCAGCAGTTTGACGGACAGGGCGAACACCGGGGAGCTGTTTTTT. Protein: CASSLTDRANTGELFF.